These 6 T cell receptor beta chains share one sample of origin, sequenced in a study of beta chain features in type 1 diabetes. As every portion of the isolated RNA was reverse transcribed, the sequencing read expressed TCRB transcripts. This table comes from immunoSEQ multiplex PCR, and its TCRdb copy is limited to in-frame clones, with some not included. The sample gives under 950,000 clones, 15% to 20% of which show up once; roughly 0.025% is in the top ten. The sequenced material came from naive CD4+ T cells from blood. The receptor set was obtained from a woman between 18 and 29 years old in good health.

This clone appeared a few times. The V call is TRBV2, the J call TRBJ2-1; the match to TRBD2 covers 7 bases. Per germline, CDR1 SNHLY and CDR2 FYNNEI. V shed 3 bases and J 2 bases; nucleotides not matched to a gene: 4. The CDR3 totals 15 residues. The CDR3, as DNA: TGTGCCAGCAGTGATGGGCTAGCGGCCTACAATGAGCAGTTCTTC. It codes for CASSDGLAAYNEQFF. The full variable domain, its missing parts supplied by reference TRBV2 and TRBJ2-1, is EPEVTQTPSHQVTQMGQEVILRCVPISNHLYFYWYRQILGQKVEFLVSFYNNEISEKSEIFDDQFSVERPDGSNFTLKIRSTKLEDSAMYFCASSDGLAAYNEQFFGPGTRLTVL.

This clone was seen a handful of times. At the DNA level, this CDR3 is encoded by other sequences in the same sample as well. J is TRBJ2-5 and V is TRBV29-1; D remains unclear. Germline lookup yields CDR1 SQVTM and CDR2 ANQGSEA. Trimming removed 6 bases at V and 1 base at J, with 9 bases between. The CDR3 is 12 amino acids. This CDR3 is CSVRQGQETQYF. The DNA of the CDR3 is TGCAGCGTGAGACAAGGCCAAGAGACCCAGTACTTC.

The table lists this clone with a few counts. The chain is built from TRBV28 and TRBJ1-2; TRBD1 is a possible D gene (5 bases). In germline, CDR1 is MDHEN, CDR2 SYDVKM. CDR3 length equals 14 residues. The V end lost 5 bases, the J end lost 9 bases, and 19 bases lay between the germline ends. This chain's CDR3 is CASSPAQARESYTF. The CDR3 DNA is TGTGCCAGCAGTCCTGCACAGGCCCGGGAGAGCTACACCTTC.

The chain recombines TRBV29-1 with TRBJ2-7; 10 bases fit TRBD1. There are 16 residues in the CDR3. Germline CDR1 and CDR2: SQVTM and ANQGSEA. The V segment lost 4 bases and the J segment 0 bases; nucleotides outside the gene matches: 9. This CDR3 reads CSVAYGTGVPSYEQYF. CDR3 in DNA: TGCAGCGTTGCTTACGGGACAGGGGTTCCCTCCTACGAGCAGTACTTC.

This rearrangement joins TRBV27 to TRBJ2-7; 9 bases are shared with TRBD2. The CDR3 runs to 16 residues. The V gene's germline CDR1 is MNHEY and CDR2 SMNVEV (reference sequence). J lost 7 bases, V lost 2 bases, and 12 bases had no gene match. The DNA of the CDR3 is TGTGCCAGCAGTTTACGCTCCTCTAGCGGGACGAGAGAGCAGTACTTC. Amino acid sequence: CASSLRSSSGTREQYF.

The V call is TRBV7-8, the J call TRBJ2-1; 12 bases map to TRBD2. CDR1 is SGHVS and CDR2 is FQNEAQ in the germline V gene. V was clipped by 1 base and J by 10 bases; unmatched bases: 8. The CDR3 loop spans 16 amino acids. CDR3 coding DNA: TGTGCCAGCAGCTTAGAACCTAGCGGGAGGGCCAGGGAGCAGTTCTTC. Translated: CASSLEPSGRAREQFF.